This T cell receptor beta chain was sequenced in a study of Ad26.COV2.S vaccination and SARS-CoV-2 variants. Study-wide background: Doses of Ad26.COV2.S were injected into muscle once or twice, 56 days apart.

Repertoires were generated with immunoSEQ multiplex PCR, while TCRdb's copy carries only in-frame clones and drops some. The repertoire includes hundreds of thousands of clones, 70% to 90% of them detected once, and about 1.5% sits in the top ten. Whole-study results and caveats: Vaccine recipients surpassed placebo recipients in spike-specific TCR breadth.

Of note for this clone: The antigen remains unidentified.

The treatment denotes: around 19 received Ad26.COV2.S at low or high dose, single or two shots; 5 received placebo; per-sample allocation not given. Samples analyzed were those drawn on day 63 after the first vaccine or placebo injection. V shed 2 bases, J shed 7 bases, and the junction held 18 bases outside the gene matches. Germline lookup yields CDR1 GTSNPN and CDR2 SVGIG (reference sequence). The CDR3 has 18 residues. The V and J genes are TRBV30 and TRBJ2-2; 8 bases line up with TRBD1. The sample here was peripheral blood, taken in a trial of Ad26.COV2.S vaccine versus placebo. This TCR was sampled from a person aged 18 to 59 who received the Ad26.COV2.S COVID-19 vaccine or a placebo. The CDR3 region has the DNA TGTGCCTGGAGTCCCCCTAGGACAGGGTGGACGGTGAGCGGGGAGCTGTTTTTT. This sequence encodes CAWSPPRTGWTVSGELFF. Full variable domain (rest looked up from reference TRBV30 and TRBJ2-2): SQTIHQWPATLVQPVGSPLSLECTVEGTSNPNLYWYRQAAGRGLQLLFYSVGIGQISSEVPQNLSASRPQDRQFILSSKKLLLSDSGFYLCAWSPPRTGWTVSGELFFGEGSRLTVL.